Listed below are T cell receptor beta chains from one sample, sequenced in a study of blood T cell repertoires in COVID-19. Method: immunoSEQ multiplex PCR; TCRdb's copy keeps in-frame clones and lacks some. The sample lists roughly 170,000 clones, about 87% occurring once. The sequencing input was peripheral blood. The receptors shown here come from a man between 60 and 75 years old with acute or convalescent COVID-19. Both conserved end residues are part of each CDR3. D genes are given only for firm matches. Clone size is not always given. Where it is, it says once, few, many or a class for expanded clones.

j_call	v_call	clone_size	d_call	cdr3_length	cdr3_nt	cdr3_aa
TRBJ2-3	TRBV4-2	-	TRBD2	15	TGTGCCAGCAGTCTCAAGCGGGGGGCCACAGATACGCAGTATTTT	CASSLKRGATDTQYF
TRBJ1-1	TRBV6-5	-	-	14	TGTGCCAGCAGTTCCTCCGGGGGGACCACTGAAGCTTTCTTT	CASSSSGGTTEAFF
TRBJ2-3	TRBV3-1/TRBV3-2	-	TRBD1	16	TGTGCCAGCAGCCACGCCCCAGGGGGCTTGACAGATACGCAGTATTTT	CASSHAPGGLTDTQYF
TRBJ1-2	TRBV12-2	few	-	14	TGTGCAAGTCGCCCCAGGGAAGTGAAGTTTGGCTACACCTTC	CASRPREVKFGYTF
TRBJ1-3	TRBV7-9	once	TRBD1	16	TGTGCCAGCATTCCTTCGACAGGGGCATTCGCGAACACCATATATTTT	CASIPSTGAFANTIYF
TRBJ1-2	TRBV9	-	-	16	TGTGCCAGCAGCGTAGAACCCACTGGGGAGGCCTATGGCTACACCTTC	CASSVEPTGEAYGYTF
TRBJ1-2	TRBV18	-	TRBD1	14	TGTGCCAGCTCAAGAGACAGGGAGCCCTATGGCTACACCTTC	CASSRDREPYGYTF
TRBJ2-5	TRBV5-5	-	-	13	TGTGCCAGCAGCTGGGCAGACCAAGAGACCCAGTACTTC	CASSWADQETQYF
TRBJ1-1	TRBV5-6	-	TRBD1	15	TGTGCCAGCAGCTCAGAAGGGCAGGGGGCAACTGAAGCTTTCTTT	CASSSEGQGATEAFF
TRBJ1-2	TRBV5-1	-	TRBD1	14	TGCGCCAGCAGCCCCGGGGACAGGAACTATGGCTACACCTTC	CASSPGDRNYGYTF
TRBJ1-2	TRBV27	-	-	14	TGTGCCAGCAGTTTCGGAGCTCCTCCTAATGGCTACACCTTC	CASSFGAPPNGYTF
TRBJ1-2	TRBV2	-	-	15	TGTGCCAGCACCAACAATGGGAGGGGGGCCTATGGCTACACCTTC	CASTNNGRGAYGYTF
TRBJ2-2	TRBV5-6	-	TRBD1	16	TGTGCCAGCAGCTTGGTGTGGACAGGGGGAACCGGGGAGCTGTTTTTT	CASSLVWTGGTGELFF
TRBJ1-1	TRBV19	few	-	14	TGTGCCAGCCGATTAAAATCCCAGACATCAAAAGCTTTCTTT	CASRLKSQTSKAFF
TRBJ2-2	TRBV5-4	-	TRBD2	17	TGTGCCAGCAGCTTAAAACCGGGACTAGCGGGGGCCGGGGAGCTGTTTTTT	CASSLKPGLAGAGELFF
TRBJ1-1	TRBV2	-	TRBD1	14	TGTGCCAGCAGGTTGGACAGGGTAAACACTGAAGCTTTCTTT	CASRLDRVNTEAFF
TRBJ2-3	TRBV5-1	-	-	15	TGCGCCAGCAGTACGGGGGACCTTAGGACAGATACGCAGTATTTT	CASSTGDLRTDTQYF
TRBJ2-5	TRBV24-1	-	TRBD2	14	TGTGCCACCAGTGATGCGGGGGAGCAAGAGACCCAGTACTTC	CATSDAGEQETQYF
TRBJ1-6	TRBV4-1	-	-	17	TGCGCCAGCAGCCAAGAGGCAGGCAACTCCTATAATTCACCCCTCCACTTT	CASSQEAGNSYNSPLHF
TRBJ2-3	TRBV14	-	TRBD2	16	TGTGCCAGCAGCCAAGAGGCCCGCGCGGGGGGCGATACGCAGTATTTT	CASSQEARAGGDTQYF
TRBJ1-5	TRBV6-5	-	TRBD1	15	TGTGCCACCTCAATTATGCCAGGGGGCAGTCAGCCCCAGCATTTT	CATSIMPGGSQPQHF
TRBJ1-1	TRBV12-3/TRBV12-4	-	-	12	TGTGCCAGCAGTTTTAGGGAGACTGAAGCTTTCTTT	CASSFRETEAFF
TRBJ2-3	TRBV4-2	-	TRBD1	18	TGTGCCAGCAGCCAAAATCCTCCCGGGACAGGGATAAGAGATACGCAGTATTTT	CASSQNPPGTGIRDTQYF
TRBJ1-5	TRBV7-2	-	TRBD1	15	TGTGCCAGCAGCTTAGCAGGACAGGCCCATCAGCCCCAGCATTTT	CASSLAGQAHQPQHF
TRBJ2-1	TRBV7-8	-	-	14	TGTGCCAGCAGCCCGCGGCCCCCTGACTATGAGCAGTTCTTC	CASSPRPPDYEQFF
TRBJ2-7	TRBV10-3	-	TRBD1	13	TGTGCCACTGGGACAGGGAGCTCCTACGAGCAGTACTTC	CATGTGSSYEQYF
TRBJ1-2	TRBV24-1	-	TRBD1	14	TGTGCCACCAGTGGACACACAGGGGACTATGGCTACACCTTC	CATSGHTGDYGYTF
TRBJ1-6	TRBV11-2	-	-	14	TGTGCCAGCAGCGGCAAGAGGGATAATTCACCCCTCCACTTT	CASSGKRDNSPLHF
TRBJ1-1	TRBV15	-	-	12	TGTGCCACCAGCAGAGCGGGAGAAAAGGCTTTCTTT	CATSRAGEKAFF
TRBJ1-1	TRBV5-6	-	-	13	TGTGCCAGCAGCCCCTGGACTAACACTGAAGCTTTCTTT	CASSPWTNTEAFF
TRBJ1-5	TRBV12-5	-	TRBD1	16	TGTGCTAGTGGTTTGGTACTTTCAGGGGGCTCTCAGCCCCAGCATTTT	CASGLVLSGGSQPQHF
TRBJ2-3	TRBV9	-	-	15	TGTGCCAGCAGCGTAGACGGGAGCGGTTCAGATACGCAGTATTTT	CASSVDGSGSDTQYF
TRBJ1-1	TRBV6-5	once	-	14	TGTGCCAGCAGGGGAGTTGGTCGGTCCACTGAAGCTTTCTTT	CASRGVGRSTEAFF
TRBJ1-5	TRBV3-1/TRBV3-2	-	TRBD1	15	TGTGCCAGCAGCCAAGATCCAGGGGGGAATCAGCCCCAGCATTTT	CASSQDPGGNQPQHF
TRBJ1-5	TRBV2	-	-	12	TGTGCCAGCAGTGACCCGCCAGGGCCCCAGCATTTT	CASSDPPGPQHF
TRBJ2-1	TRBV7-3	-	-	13	TGTGCCAGCAGCCTAGGACTTGACAATGAGCAGTTCTTC	CASSLGLDNEQFF
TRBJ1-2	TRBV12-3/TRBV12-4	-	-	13	TGTGCCAGCGCTGAGGGCGGATTCTATGGCTACACCTTC	CASAEGGFYGYTF
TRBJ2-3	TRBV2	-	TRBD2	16	TGTGCCAGCAGACCACTAGCGGGCCCTGCCGGAGATACGCAGTATTTT	CASRPLAGPAGDTQYF
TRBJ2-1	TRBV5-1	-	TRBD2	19	TGCGCCAGCAGCATTAGGACTAGCGGGGGCCTAAGCTCCTACAATGAGCAGTTCTTC	CASSIRTSGGLSSYNEQFF
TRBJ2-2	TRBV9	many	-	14	TGTGCCAGCAGCGTAGACACCAACACCGGGGAGCTGTTTTTT	CASSVDTNTGELFF
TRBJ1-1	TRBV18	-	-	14	TGTGCCAGCTCACCGCCACAGAAAAACACTGAAGCTTTCTTT	CASSPPQKNTEAFF